This entry lists 29 T cell receptor beta chains sequenced from one sample in a study of CD8 T cells in Susac syndrome. cDNA came from roughly 0.53 to 1 ug RNA primed by random hexamers. TCRdb reanalysed the immunoSEQ multiplex PCR reads using MiXCR and keeps one entry per CDR3 protein. Of about 400,000 distinct CDR3 sequences in the sample, 75% to 90% were seen once. The sequenced material came from CD8+ T cells from PBMCs. The receptors derive from a human donor with multiple sclerosis.

The V call is TRBV15, the J call TRBJ2-7, with D possibly matching TRBD2 (6 bases). This CDR3 is built from 15 residues. Trimming cost V 1 base and J 6 bases, with 16 bases left between them. Germline assignment: CDR1 LNHNV and CDR2 YYDKDF (reference sequence). This CDR3 is CATSRVEGQVGEQYF. CDR3 DNA sequence: TGTGCCACCAGCAGAGTGGAGGGGCAGGTCGGCGAGCAGTACTTC.

The J gene is TRBJ1-5, the V gene TRBV19; TRBD1 matches 7 bases. The CDR3 consists of 17 residues. V dropped 7 bases and J dropped 1; count of bases not matched to a gene: 13. Per the germline V gene, CDR1 is LNHDA and CDR2 is SQIVND (reference sequence). DNA of the CDR3: TGTGCCAGTACCGGGCCAACTGACAGGGAAAGCAATCAGCCCCAGCATTTT. Its protein product is CASTGPTDRESNQPQHF. The whole variable domain, remainder taken from reference TRBV19 and TRBJ1-5, is DGGITQSPKYLFRKEGQNVTLSCEQNLNHDAMYWYRQDPGQGLRLIYYSQIVNDFQKGDIAEGYSVSREKKESFPLTVTSAQKNPTAFYLCASTGPTDRESNQPQHFGDGTRLSIL.

The chain carries TRBV19 and TRBJ2-7; TRBD1 or TRBD2 may be the D gene (5 bases each). Trimming took 5 bases from V and 4 from J, leaving 18 bases between them. Germline V gene lookup returns CDR1 LNHDA and CDR2 SQIVND (reference sequence). The CDR3 is made up of 15 amino acids. CDR3 sequence: CASSFSGTSQYEQYF. The DNA of the CDR3 is TGTGCCAGTAGTTTCTCCGGGACGTCACAATACGAGCAGTACTTC.

The chain has TRBV7-9 and TRBJ2-5; the D gene is possibly TRBD2 (6 bases). The ends were cut back, 5 bases at V and 5 bases at J, with 15 bases in the middle. The CDR3 spans 14 residues. Looked up from germline, CDR1 is SEHNR and CDR2 is FQNEAQ (reference sequence). The CDR3 is CASSPAGGWETQYF. In DNA form, the CDR3 reads TGTGCCAGCAGCCCCGCCGGGGGATGGGAGACCCAGTACTTC. The full variable domain, rest sourced from reference TRBV7-9 and TRBJ2-5, is DTGVSQNPRHKITKRGQNVTFRCDPISEHNRLYWYRQTLGQGPEFLTYFQNEAQLEKSRLLSDRFSAERPKGSFSTLEIQRTEQGDSAMYLCASSPAGGWETQYFGPGTRLLVL.

The J gene is TRBJ2-7, the V gene TRBV5-1, with no clear D. This CDR3 contains 14 residues. Germline CDR1 and CDR2: SGHRS and YFSETQ. V was clipped by 2 bases and J by 1 base, with 10 bases between them. For the CDR3, the DNA is TGCGCCAGCAGCTTTGCGGTGACATCCTACGAGCAGTACTTC. Translating gives CASSFAVTSYEQYF.

The gene calls are TRBV7-9 and TRBJ2-1; D gene uncertain. Germline-derived CDR1 and CDR2 are SEHNR and FQNEAQ (reference sequence). The V end was cut by 5 bases, the J end by 0 bases, with 11 bases between. The CDR3 consists of 15 residues. DNA for the CDR3: TGTGCCAGCAGCGCGCTTGGGGACTCCTACAATGAGCAGTTCTTC. Translating gives CASSALGDSYNEQFF.

This chain connects TRBV29-1 to TRBJ1-2; 8 bases are a match to TRBD1. Germline-derived CDR1 and CDR2 are SQVTM and ANQGSEA. CDR3 length equals 17 residues. V was pared by 4 bases and J by 0 bases, with 13 bases of the junction left unmatched. CDR3 sequence reads: CSVGYRQGTFSNYGYTF. The DNA for the CDR3 is TGCAGCGTTGGATACAGACAGGGGACTTTTTCTAACTATGGCTACACCTTC.

This clonotype was recorded only once. The chain recombines TRBV12-3 or TRBV12-4 with TRBJ1-2, with a possible D match to TRBD1 (5 bases). The CDR3 has 15 amino acids. V gave up 5 bases and J gave up 3 bases, with 16 bases separating them. In DNA form, the CDR3 reads TGTGCCAGCAGTCCTGCGGGACGGTCAGACTATGGCTACACCTTC. It codes for CASSPAGRSDYGYTF.

The chain joins TRBV29-1 to TRBJ1-4; no clear D gene. The V end lost 5 bases, the J end lost 10 bases, and 8 bases lay between the germline ends. This CDR3 region has 10 residues. From germline, CDR1 is SQVTM and CDR2 ANQGSEA. The CDR3 reads CSVNSGKLFF. CDR3 nucleotides: TGCAGCGTTAACAGTGGAAAACTGTTTTTT. The entire variable domain, with the rest obtained from reference TRBV29-1 and TRBJ1-4, is as follows: SAVISQKPSRDICQRGTSLTIQCQVDSQVTMMFWYRQQPGQSLTLIATANQGSEATYESGFVIDKFPISRPNLTFSTLTVSNMSPEDSSIYLCSVNSGKLFFGSGTQLSVL.

J is TRBJ1-1 and V is TRBV20-1, with D hard to call. V lost 4 bases to trimming and J lost 8 bases, with 17 bases between them. This CDR3 is 13 amino acids long. Germline CDR1 DFQATT, CDR2 SNEGSKA (reference sequence). CDR3 nucleotide sequence: TGCAGTGCTAAACTCCGGGCAGATATGGAAGCTTTCTTT. It codes for CSAKLRADMEAFF.

This rearrangement joins TRBV15 to TRBJ2-5; D assignment may be TRBD1 or TRBD2 (6 bases each). The CDR3 extends over 17 amino acids. Germline V gives CDR1 LNHNV, CDR2 YYDKDF (reference sequence). V was shortened by 0 bases and J by 0 bases, with 14 bases between the two germline ends. This CDR3 is CATSRDLVGGDQETQYF. As DNA, the CDR3 is TGTGCCACCAGCAGAGATCTGGTGGGGGGCGACCAAGAGACCCAGTACTTC.

The chain has TRBV28 and TRBJ1-2; D is unclear. Germline CDR1 is MDHEN and CDR2 is SYDVKM. V dropped 7 bases and J dropped 1 base, with 16 bases sitting between them. The CDR3 totals 15 residues. The CDR3 nucleotides read TGTGCCAGCACCACGGGGTGGCAAGATAACTATGGCTACACCTTC. Translated: CASTTGWQDNYGYTF.

The rearrangement uses TRBV30 and TRBJ2-7; 7 nucleotides match TRBD2. The length of the CDR3 is 14 residues. J gave up 3 bases and V 4 bases, and 9 bases lay outside the gene matches. CDR1 and CDR2 from the germline V gene are GTSNPN and SVGIG (reference sequence). CDR3 region: CAWNSAGPNYEQYF. CDR3 DNA sequence: TGTGCCTGGAACTCAGCGGGGCCAAACTACGAGCAGTACTTC.

This chain joins TRBV4-1 and TRBJ2-1; TRBD2 aligns across 13 bases. V lost 2 bases to trimming and J lost 7 bases; unmatched junction nucleotides: 17. This CDR3 contains 20 residues. Germline V gene lookup returns CDR1 MGHRA and CDR2 YSYEKL. The CDR3 DNA reads TGCGCCAGCAGCCAAATTCCTGCGACTAGCGGGGGGACGACGGGTAATGAGCAGTTCTTC. Translation gives CASSQIPATSGGTTGNEQFF.

CDR3 DNA sequence: TGCGCCAGTGGACAGGGGAGCACTGAAGCTTTCTTT. Its protein is CASGQGSTEAFF. The chain has TRBV4-1 and TRBJ1-1; 9 nucleotides line up with TRBD1. This CDR3 spans 12 amino acids. The V segment lost 9 bases and the J segment 4 bases; nucleotides outside the gene matches: 3. The V gene's germline CDR1 is MGHRA and CDR2 YSYEKL.

The V call is TRBV6-5, the J call TRBJ1-5; 12 bases match TRBD1. Germline V gene lookup returns CDR1 MNHEY and CDR2 SVGAGI. This CDR3 is built from 17 residues. Unmatched junction bases numbered 5, after V lost 4 bases and J lost 1 base. CDR3: CASSSGQGALSNQPQHF. The CDR3 bases are TGTGCCAGCAGTTCGGGACAGGGGGCGCTGAGCAATCAGCCCCAGCATTTT.

V gene TRBV15 combines with J gene TRBJ2-5, with 9 bases matching TRBD1. V lost 5 bases and J lost 1; bases outside the gene matches: 8. The CDR3 loop spans 16 amino acids. Germline CDR1 and CDR2: LNHNV and YYDKDF (reference sequence). The CDR3 is CATSARDRETQETQYF. The CDR3 region has the DNA TGTGCCACCAGCGCCCGGGACAGGGAGACCCAAGAGACCCAGTACTTC.

V gene TRBV7-8 combines with J gene TRBJ1-5; D gene unclear. The ends were cut back, 1 base at V and 7 bases at J, with 14 bases in the middle. The V gene's germline CDR1 is SGHVS and CDR2 FQNEAQ. The CDR3 is 15 residues long. This CDR3 reads CASSLVAGTSQPQHF. The CDR3 nucleotides are TGTGCCAGCAGCTTAGTGGCAGGCACCTCGCAGCCCCAGCATTTT.

The chain recombines TRBV14 with TRBJ1-4; D gene ambiguous. CDR3 length equals 13 residues. Germline loops: CDR1 SGHDN, CDR2 FVKESK. Trimming shortened V by 0 bases and J by 7 bases, and 6 bases separated the two germline ends. Here the CDR3 DNA reads TGTGCCAGCAGCCAAGACGGGCGTGAAAAACTGTTTTTT. Protein sequence: CASSQDGREKLFF.

This chain connects TRBV12-3 or TRBV12-4 to TRBJ2-7; possibly TRBD2 for D (5 bases). This CDR3 is 13 amino acids long. The ends were cut back, 5 bases at V and 2 bases at J, with 10 bases in the middle. The CDR3 sequence is CASSHGNPYEQYF. Here the CDR3 DNA reads TGTGCCAGCAGTCACGGGAATCCCTACGAGCAGTACTTC.

The chain has TRBV10-3 and TRBJ2-3, with D tentatively TRBD1 or TRBD2 (5 bases each). With 4 bases removed from V and 1 base from J, the gap between germline ends came to 15 bases. CDR1 ENHRY and CDR2 SYGVKD come from the germline V gene. The CDR3 is 16 amino acids. As DNA, the CDR3 is TGTGCCATCAGTGCTCCCCTTGAGGGGCGCACAGATACGCAGTATTTT. Amino acids: CAISAPLEGRTDTQYF.

This chain connects TRBV6-1 to TRBJ2-1, with 8 bases matching TRBD1. Germline CDR1 and CDR2: MNHNS and SASEGT. The CDR3 consists of 15 residues. J was trimmed by 8 bases and V by 7 bases; bases with no gene match: 13. CDR3 sequence reads: CASTPTGATGYEQFF. CDR3 DNA: TGTGCCAGCACCCCGACAGGGGCAACCGGTTATGAGCAGTTCTTC.

The chain employs TRBV29-1 and TRBJ1-1; D possibly corresponds to TRBD1 (6 bases). Germline V gene lookup returns CDR1 SQVTM and CDR2 ANQGSEA. This CDR3 comprises 13 residues. V lost 3 bases and J 0 bases, leaving 8 bases between the germline ends. The CDR3 here is CSVDTGLNTEAFF. CDR3 in DNA: TGCAGCGTTGATACAGGGCTGAACACTGAAGCTTTCTTT.

The gene calls are TRBV3-1 and TRBJ1-6; D not resolved. With 2 bases removed from V and 5 bases from J, the gap between germline ends came to 1 base. CDR3 size: 12 residues. From germline, CDR1 is LGHDT and CDR2 YNNKEL (reference sequence). The CDR3 here is CASSQNNSPLHF. CDR3 nucleotides: TGTGCCAGCAGCCAAAATAATTCACCCCTCCACTTT.

The CDR3 sequence: CACRQAWNEKLFF. In DNA, the CDR3 is TGTGCCTGCCGACAGGCTTGGAATGAAAAACTGTTTTTT. The chain carries TRBV30 and TRBJ1-4; perhaps TRBD1 as D (6 bases). Germline CDR1 GTSNPN, CDR2 SVGIG (reference sequence). This CDR3 is 13 amino acids long. Trimming pared 6 bases from V and 5 bases from J, leaving 13 bases between.

This chain links TRBV14 with TRBJ2-1; D unresolved. Germline CDR1 SGHDN, CDR2 FVKESK. CDR3 length equals 17 residues. Between the trimmed V and J ends, which lost 1 base and 0 bases, there was a span of 13 bases. The CDR3: CASSQGPRHTSYNEQFF. The CDR3 bases are TGTGCCAGCAGCCAAGGGCCCCGACACACCTCCTACAATGAGCAGTTCTTC.

This chain joins TRBV20-1 and TRBJ1-5; D uncertain. Germline assignment: CDR1 DFQATT and CDR2 SNEGSKA (reference sequence). V was shortened by 5 bases and J by 0 bases, with 5 bases between the two germline ends. The CDR3 covers 12 residues. CDR3: CSAEGSNQPQHF. CDR3 sequence (DNA): TGCAGTGCTGAGGGTAGCAATCAGCCCCAGCATTTT.

This clonotype was counted a single time. The chain combines TRBV9 with TRBJ1-2, with 7 nucleotides matching TRBD1. CDR3 size: 15 residues. The ends lost 7 bases at V and 4 bases at J; junction bases unmatched: 13. Germline assignment: CDR1 SGDLS and CDR2 YYNGEE. CDR3 DNA sequence: TGTGCCAGCGCTGATACTGGGACAGCAAGCTATGGCTACACCTTC. Its translation: CASADTGTASYGYTF.

This chain connects TRBV5-1 to TRBJ2-2; the D gene is possibly TRBD1 (5 bases). Germline-derived CDR1 and CDR2 are SGHRS and YFSETQ. There are 15 residues in the CDR3. The V end was cut by 0 bases, the J end by 10 bases, with 16 bases between. CDR3 protein: CASSLGRADTKELFF. The DNA of the CDR3 is TGCGCCAGCAGCTTGGGCAGGGCGGACACCAAGGAGCTGTTTTTT.